This T cell receptor beta chain came from a study of cytomegalovirus exposure and HLA in healthy donors. Study outcomes and limitations: Several V segments, TRBV6-2 and TRBV6-3 among them, could not be told apart and were dropped. When analyzed later, a missense DCLRE1C variant was found to be linked to TCR beta V- and J-gene trimming. With high specificity and sensitivity, the classifier reportedly diagnosed cytomegalovirus status.

The primer mix had 60 Vbeta and 13 Jbeta primers. Profiling relied on immunoSEQ multiplex PCR, and the TCRdb table lists in-frame clones only, not all of them. The sample has a few hundred thousand clones; 75% to 85% are singletons. Germline V CDR1 and CDR2: MDHEN, SYDVKM. V lost 3 bases to trimming and J lost 4 bases, with 12 bases between them. The CDR3 has 14 amino acids. As regards this clone: Its antigen remains unknown.

The sequence derives from a girl aged 10 to 17 in good health and CMV-seronegative. The genes are TRBV28 and TRBJ1-2; unclear D gene. The sequenced material came from PBMCs. The CDR3 DNA is TGTGCCAGCAGTTTCGTCAGTGATCGCTATGGCTACACCTTC. This translates into CASSFVSDRYGYTF.